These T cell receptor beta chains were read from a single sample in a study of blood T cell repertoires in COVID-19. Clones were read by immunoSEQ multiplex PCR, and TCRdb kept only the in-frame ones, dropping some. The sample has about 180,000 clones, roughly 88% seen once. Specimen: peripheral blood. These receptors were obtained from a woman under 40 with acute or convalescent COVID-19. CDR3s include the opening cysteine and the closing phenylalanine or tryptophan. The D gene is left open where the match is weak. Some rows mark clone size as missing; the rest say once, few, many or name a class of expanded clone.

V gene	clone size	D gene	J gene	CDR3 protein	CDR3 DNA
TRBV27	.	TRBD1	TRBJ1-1	CATKTGANTEAFF	TGTGCCACCAAAACAGGGGCGAACACTGAAGCTTTCTTT
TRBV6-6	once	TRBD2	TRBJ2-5	CASTYTGGVTAETQYF	TGTGCCAGCACCTATACGGGGGGTGTGACAGCGGAGACCCAGTACTTC
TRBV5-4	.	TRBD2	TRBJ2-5	CASSPAGLGKTQYF	TGTGCCAGCAGCCCGGCGGGACTAGGGAAGACCCAGTACTTC
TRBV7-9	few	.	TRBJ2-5	CASSFAVRETQYF	TGTGCCAGCAGTTTCGCGGTACGGGAGACCCAGTACTTC
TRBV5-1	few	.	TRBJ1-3	CASSVGLSSGNTIYF	TGCGCCAGCAGCGTAGGACTGAGCTCTGGAAACACCATATATTTT
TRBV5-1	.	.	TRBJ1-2	CASSLTDLYGYTF	TGCGCCAGCAGCTTGACAGACCTCTATGGCTACACCTTC
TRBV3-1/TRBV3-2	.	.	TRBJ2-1	CASSQIEAINEQFF	TGTGCCAGCAGCCAAATAGAAGCTATCAATGAGCAGTTCTTC
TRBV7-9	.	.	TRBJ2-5	CASSYGSETQYF	TGTGCCAGCAGCTACGGGTCCGAGACCCAGTACTTC
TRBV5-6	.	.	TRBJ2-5	CASSLPLGFQETQYF	TGTGCCAGCAGCTTGCCCCTCGGTTTTCAAGAGACCCAGTACTTC
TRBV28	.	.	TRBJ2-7	CASSLIHPDYYEQYF	TGTGCCAGCAGTTTAATACACCCTGATTACTACGAGCAGTACTTC
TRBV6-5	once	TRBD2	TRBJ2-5	CASIAGGSETQYF	TGTGCCAGCATTGCGGGAGGATCGGAGACCCAGTACTTC
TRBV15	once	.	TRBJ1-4	CATSRTTAEKLFF	TGTGCCACCAGCAGAACGACAGCGGAAAAACTGTTTTTT
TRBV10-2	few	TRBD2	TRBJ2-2	CASKPGLAGRELFF	TGCGCCAGCAAACCGGGACTAGCGGGAAGGGAGCTGTTTTTT
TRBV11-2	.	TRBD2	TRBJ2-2	CASSLGRGTSGRRRELFF	TGTGCCAGCAGCTTAGGGAGGGGGACTAGCGGGAGGCGGCGGGAGCTGTTTTTT
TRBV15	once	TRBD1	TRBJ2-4	CATSRVYRQGKNIQYF	TGTGCCACCAGCAGAGTGTACCGACAGGGAAAAAACATTCAGTACTTC
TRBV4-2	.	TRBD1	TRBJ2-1	CASSQDQGATNEQFF	TGTGCCAGCAGCCAAGACCAGGGGGCTACCAATGAGCAGTTCTTC
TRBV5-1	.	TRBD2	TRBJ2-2	CASSLPRLAGPGELFF	TGCGCCAGCAGCCTCCCACGACTAGCGGGACCCGGGGAGCTGTTTTTT
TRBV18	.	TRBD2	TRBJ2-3	CASSPGLGTDTQYF	TGTGCCAGCTCACCGGGACTAGGCACAGATACGCAGTATTTT
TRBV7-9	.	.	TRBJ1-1	CASSLFAGRAEAFF	TGTGCCAGCAGCTTATTTGCAGGGAGGGCTGAAGCTTTCTTT
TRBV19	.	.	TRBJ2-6	CASSQHYVLTF	TGTGCCAGTAGTCAACATTACGTCCTGACTTTC
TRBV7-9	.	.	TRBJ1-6	CASSLSTSPLHF	TGTGCCAGCAGCTTATCTACGTCACCCCTCCACTTT
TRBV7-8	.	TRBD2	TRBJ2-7	CASSTKAGFSYEQYF	TGTGCCAGCAGCACGAAAGCGGGGTTCTCCTACGAGCAGTACTTC
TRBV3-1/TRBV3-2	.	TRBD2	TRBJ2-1	CASTRTSGTYNEQFF	TGTGCCAGCACCCGGACTAGCGGAACCTACAATGAGCAGTTCTTC
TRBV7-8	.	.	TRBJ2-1	CASTLRGLMEQFF	TGTGCCAGCACCCTTAGGGGCCTCATGGAGCAGTTCTTC
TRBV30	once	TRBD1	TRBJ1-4	CAWSIQGAPKKLFF	TGTGCCTGGAGTATCCAGGGGGCGCCTAAAAAACTGTTTTTT
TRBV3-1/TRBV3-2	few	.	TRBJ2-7	CASSQSGTQQYF	TGTGCCAGCAGCCAGAGCGGAACGCAGCAGTACTTC
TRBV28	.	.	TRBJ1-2	CASRQRASYGYTF	TGTGCCAGCAGGCAGCGGGCGTCCTATGGCTACACCTTC
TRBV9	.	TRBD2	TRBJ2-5	CASSVLAGVGETQYF	TGTGCCAGCAGCGTTTTAGCGGGAGTCGGTGAGACCCAGTACTTC
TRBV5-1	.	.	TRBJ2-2	CASHTGTFTGELFF	TGCGCCAGCCATACCGGGACTTTCACCGGGGAGCTGTTTTTT